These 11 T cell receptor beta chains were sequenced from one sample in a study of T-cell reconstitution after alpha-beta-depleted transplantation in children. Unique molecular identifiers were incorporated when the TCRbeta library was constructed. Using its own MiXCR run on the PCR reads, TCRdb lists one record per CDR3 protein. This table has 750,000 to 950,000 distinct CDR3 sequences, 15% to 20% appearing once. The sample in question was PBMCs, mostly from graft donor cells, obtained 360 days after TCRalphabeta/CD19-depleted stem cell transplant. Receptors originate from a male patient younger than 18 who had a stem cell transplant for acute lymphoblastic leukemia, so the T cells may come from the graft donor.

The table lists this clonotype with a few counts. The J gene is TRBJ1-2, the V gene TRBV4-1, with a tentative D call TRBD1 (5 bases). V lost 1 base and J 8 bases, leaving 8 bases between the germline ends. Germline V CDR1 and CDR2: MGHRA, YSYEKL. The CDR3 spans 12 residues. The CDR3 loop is CASSQAGLGYTF. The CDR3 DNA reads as TGCGCCAGCAGCCAAGCAGGGTTAGGCTACACCTTC.

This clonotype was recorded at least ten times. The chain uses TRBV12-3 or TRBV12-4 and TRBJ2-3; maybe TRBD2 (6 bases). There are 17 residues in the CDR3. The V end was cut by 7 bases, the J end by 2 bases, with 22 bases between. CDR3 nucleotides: TGTGCCAGCACCCTCCCGGGAGACCCCAGGCACACAGATACGCAGTATTTT. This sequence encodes CASTLPGDPRHTDTQYF.

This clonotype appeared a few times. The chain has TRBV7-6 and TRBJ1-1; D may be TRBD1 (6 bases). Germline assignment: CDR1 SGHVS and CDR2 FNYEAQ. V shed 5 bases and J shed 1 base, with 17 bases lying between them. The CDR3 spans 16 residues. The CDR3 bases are TGTGCCAGCAGCCCCGCCACCGGGACACCGAACACTGAAGCTTTCTTT. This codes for CASSPATGTPNTEAFF. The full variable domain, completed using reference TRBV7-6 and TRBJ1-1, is GAGVSQSPRYKVTKRGQDVALRCDPISGHVSLYWYRQALGQGPEFLTYFNYEAQQDKSGLPNDRFSAERPEGSISTLTIQRTEQRDSAMYRCASSPATGTPNTEAFFGQGTRLTVV.

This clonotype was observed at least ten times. The CDR3 spells CASSSITDTQYF. CDR3 nucleotide sequence: TGTGCCAGCAGCTCCATCACAGATACGCAGTATTTT. The rearrangement links TRBV7-9 to TRBJ2-3; no definite D call. Looked up from germline, CDR1 is SEHNR and CDR2 is FQNEAQ (reference sequence). Trimming stripped 4 bases from V and 2 bases from J, with 4 bases between. The length of the CDR3 is 12 residues. The complete variable domain, with remaining parts taken from reference TRBV7-9 and TRBJ2-3, reads DTGVSQNPRHKITKRGQNVTFRCDPISEHNRLYWYRQTLGQGPEFLTYFQNEAQLEKSRLLSDRFSAERPKGSFSTLEIQRTEQGDSAMYLCASSSITDTQYFGPGTRLTVL.

The CDR3 coding sequence is TGTGCCAGCAGTCCCGGGACAGGGTGGTACAATGAGCAGTTCTTC. Residues: CASSPGTGWYNEQFF. V gene TRBV6-1 combines with J gene TRBJ2-1; 9 positions match TRBD1. Losses at the gene ends were 5 bases for V and 4 bases for J; bases not matched to a gene: 6. The CDR3 totals 15 residues. CDR1 is MNHNS, CDR2 SASEGT, per germline.

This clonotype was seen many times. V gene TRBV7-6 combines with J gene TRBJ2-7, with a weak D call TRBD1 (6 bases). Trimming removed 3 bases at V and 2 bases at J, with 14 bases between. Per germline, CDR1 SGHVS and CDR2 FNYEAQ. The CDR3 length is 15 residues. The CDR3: CASSFTVDSTYEQYF. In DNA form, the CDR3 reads TGTGCCAGCAGCTTTACCGTGGACAGTACCTACGAGCAGTACTTC.

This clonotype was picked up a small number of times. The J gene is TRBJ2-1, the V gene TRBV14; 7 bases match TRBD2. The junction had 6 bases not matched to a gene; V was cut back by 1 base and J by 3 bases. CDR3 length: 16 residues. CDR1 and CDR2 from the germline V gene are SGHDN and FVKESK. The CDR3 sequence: CASSQALAEGYNEQFF. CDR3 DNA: TGTGCCAGCAGCCAAGCCCTAGCGGAAGGCTACAATGAGCAGTTCTTC.

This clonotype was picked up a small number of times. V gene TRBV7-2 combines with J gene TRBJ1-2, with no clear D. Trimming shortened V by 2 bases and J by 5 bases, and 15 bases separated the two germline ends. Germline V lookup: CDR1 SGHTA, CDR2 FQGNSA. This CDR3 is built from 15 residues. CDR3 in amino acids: CASSLRGERRYGYTF. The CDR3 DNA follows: TGTGCCAGCAGCTTACGCGGGGAAAGGAGATATGGCTACACCTTC.

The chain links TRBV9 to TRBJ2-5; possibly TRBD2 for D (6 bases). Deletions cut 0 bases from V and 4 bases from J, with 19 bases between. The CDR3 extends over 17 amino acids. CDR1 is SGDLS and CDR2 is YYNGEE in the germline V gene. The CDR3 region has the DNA TGTGCCAGCAGCGTAGACGGTGGGGGAGGCTCCCCAGAGACCCAGTACTTC. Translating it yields CASSVDGGGGSPETQYF.

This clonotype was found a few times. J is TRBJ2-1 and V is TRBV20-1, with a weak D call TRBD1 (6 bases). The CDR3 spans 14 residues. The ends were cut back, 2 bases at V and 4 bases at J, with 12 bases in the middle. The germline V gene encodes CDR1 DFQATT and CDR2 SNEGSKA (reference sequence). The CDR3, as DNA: TGCAGTGCTAGAAAGGGGGTTGGGTACAATGAGCAGTTCTTC. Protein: CSARKGVGYNEQFF.

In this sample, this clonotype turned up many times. CDR3 coding DNA: TGCGCCAGCAGCTTTGGAGGTGGGGTCTCCTACGAGCAGTACTTC. This encodes CASSFGGGVSYEQYF. J is TRBJ2-7 and V is TRBV5-1; D might be TRBD2 (5 bases). The V gene lost 2 bases and the J gene lost 0 bases, with 12 bases spanning the gap. The length of the CDR3 is 15 residues. The germline CDR1 and CDR2 sequences are SGHRS and YFSETQ.